The present T cell receptor (beta chain) was sequenced within a study of control samples from healthy donors and cancer patients. This table comes from immunoSEQ multiplex PCR, and its TCRdb copy is limited to in-frame clones, with some not included. The sample holds more than 100,000 clones, about 93% seen once. V gave up 4 bases and J gave up 4 bases; unmatched junction bases: 8. Germline CDR1 is LNHNV and CDR2 is YYDKDF (reference sequence). The CDR3 has 15 amino acids. The source of this sequence is a man aged 18 to 29 in good health. This rearrangement joins TRBV15 to TRBJ2-7; 9 bases are shared with TRBD2. The sequenced sample consisted of blood. The CDR3 DNA sequence: TGTGCCACCAGCACCGGCCAGCGGGAGGATTACGAGCAGTACGTC. It yields the protein CATSTGQREDYEQYV.